This T cell receptor beta chain emerged from a study of CD8+CD57+ T cells in acquired aplastic anemia. Study details: Quantities of DNA derived from sorted CD4+ and CD8+ cells averaged 3.2 ug. Reads per healthy sample averaged around 9.9 million (CD4+) and approximately 12 million (CD8+).

This clonotype was seen a few times. J gave up 6 bases and V 5 bases, and 16 bases lay outside the gene matches. There are 17 residues in the CDR3. Germline assignment: CDR1 MNHNS and CDR2 SASEGT. Profiling of TCR beta VDJ combinations and CDR3 sequences used genomic DNA as template. TCRdb re-derived calls from the reads in MiXCR, one entry per CDR3 protein. The table includes about 130,000 distinct CDR3 sequences, 41% detected once. This chain links TRBV6-1 with TRBJ2-3, with 8 bases that match TRBD2. Sample: sorted CD4+, CD8+, or CD8+CD57+ T cells (not recorded which) from PBMCs. This receptor was obtained from a human donor in good health, serving as a control. CDR3 loop: CASSKESGSGVGDTQYF. CDR3 nucleotides: TGTGCCAGCAGTAAAGAAAGCGGGAGTGGGGTTGGCGATACGCAGTATTTT.